The next 14 T cell receptor beta chains were all read from a single sample in a study of shared clonotypes between healthy human individuals (dated by TCRdb to between 2020 and 2021). Library construction relied on the immunoSEQ multiplex PCR assay. In TCRdb, the immuneACCESS table is reduced to in-frame sequences with V and J assigned. These tables do not hold every clone; where another copy was compared, an unresolved V gene accounts for under half, and the others remain unexplained. In all, the sample holds approximately 2,000,000 clones, and 85% to 95% of those were seen once. 0.37% of the sample rests with the top ten. Sample: naive CD4+ T cells from PBMCs. Interpreted using the paper, the cell subset or site label stands for: CD45RA+ positively selected. These receptor sequences come from a man between 18 and 29 years old in good health. Some clones in this sample may be carry-over from other donors' samples.

This clone was counted once. The sample contains more than one DNA sequence encoding this CDR3. The V call is TRBV18, the J call TRBJ2-7, with 8 positions matching TRBD2. Germline V lookup: CDR1 KGHSH, CDR2 LQKENI. The CDR3 has 13 amino acids. With V trimmed by 6 bases and J by 4 bases, 5 bases remained unmatched. Here the CDR3 DNA reads TGTGCCAGCTCCCCCTCGGGAGGGTACGAGCAGTACTTC. As protein: CASSPSGGYEQYF.

The V and J genes are TRBV28 and TRBJ2-3; D possibly uses TRBD1 or TRBD2 (6 bases each). The CDR3 has 15 amino acids. Germline V gene lookup returns CDR1 MDHEN and CDR2 SYDVKM. V lost 6 bases and J 4 bases, leaving 17 bases between the germline ends. The CDR3 spells CASSPTMGGADTQYF. CDR3 DNA sequence: TGTGCCAGCAGCCCGACGATGGGGGGCGCAGATACGCAGTATTTT.

J is TRBJ1-5 and V is TRBV28; TRBD1 is a possible D gene (6 bases). Germline V gene lookup returns CDR1 MDHEN and CDR2 SYDVKM. The CDR3 consists of 17 residues. Trimming took off 6 bases at V and 0 bases at J, with 18 bases between the two ends. The CDR3 DNA reads TGTGCCAGCAGCCTTGGAGGGACACCCCATAGCAATCAGCCCCAGCATTTT. It codes for CASSLGGTPHSNQPQHF.

The V call is TRBV19, the J call TRBJ2-1; 9 positions match TRBD2. Germline V lookup: CDR1 LNHDA, CDR2 SQIVND (reference sequence). This CDR3 contains 20 residues. V shed 2 bases, J shed 5 bases, and the junction held 19 bases outside the gene matches. CDR3 residues: CASSIRASGARLGRDNEQFF. CDR3 sequence (DNA): TGTGCCAGTAGTATAAGGGCTAGCGGGGCACGTTTGGGGCGGGACAATGAGCAGTTCTTC. Filled out from reference TRBV19 and TRBJ2-1, the complete variable domain reads DGGITQSPKYLFRKEGQNVTLSCEQNLNHDAMYWYRQDPGQGLRLIYYSQIVNDFQKGDIAEGYSVSREKKESFPLTVTSAQKNPTAFYLCASSIRASGARLGRDNEQFFGPGTRLTVL.

The chain combines TRBV7-9 with TRBJ2-1, with 7 positions matching TRBD2. This CDR3 comprises 17 residues. V trimming: 3 bases; J trimming: 5 bases; junction bases outside the gene matches: 13. Germline V gives CDR1 SEHNR, CDR2 FQNEAQ (reference sequence). For the CDR3, the DNA is TGTGCCAGCAGCTTCCTGTCGCGGGGAGGGAGGGACAATGAGCAGTTCTTC. This codes for CASSFLSRGGRDNEQFF.

This chain joins TRBV11-2 and TRBJ2-6; D unresolved. The CDR3 is 15 amino acids. Trimming shortened V by 1 base and J by 2 bases, and 6 bases separated the two germline ends. Germline V gene lookup returns CDR1 SGHAT and CDR2 FQNNGV. The DNA of the CDR3 is TGTGCCAGCAGCTTAGGGCAAACTGGGGCCAACGTCCTGACTTTC. Its protein product is CASSLGQTGANVLTF.

The gene calls are TRBV7-2 and TRBJ2-3; D might be TRBD1 (5 bases). CDR1 is SGHTA, CDR2 FQGNSA, per germline. The CDR3 is 14 amino acids. V was clipped by 7 bases and J by 10 bases, with 21 bases between them. The CDR3 DNA reads as TGTGCCAGCACCTGGACGGTGGAAGTAGGGGCGCAGTATTTT. Its protein is CASTWTVEVGAQYF.

This rearrangement joins TRBV23-1 to TRBJ1-5; D not resolved. TRBV23-1 counts as an open reading frame of uncertain function. The CDR3 extends over 17 amino acids. Trimming removed 3 bases at V and 0 bases at J, with 15 bases between. The CDR3 is CASSHSTAWGSNQPQHF. Here the CDR3 DNA reads TGCGCCAGCAGTCATTCCACCGCCTGGGGTAGCAATCAGCCCCAGCATTTT.

The V call is TRBV10-1, the J call TRBJ2-1; D not certain. Trimming cost V 3 bases and J 8 bases, with 11 bases left between them. Looked up from germline, CDR1 is WNHNN and CDR2 is SYGVQD (reference sequence). The CDR3 is made up of 13 amino acids. The CDR3 reads CASSDNPADEQFF. The CDR3 nucleotides are TGCGCCAGCAGTGACAATCCCGCGGATGAGCAGTTCTTC.

The chain carries TRBV28 and TRBJ1-2; D is unresolved. The CDR3 loop spans 13 amino acids. Germline CDR1 and CDR2: MDHEN and SYDVKM. The V gene lost 8 bases and the J gene lost 4 bases, with 14 bases spanning the gap. The chain's CDR3 is CASGGGSGYGYTF. The CDR3, as DNA: TGTGCCAGCGGAGGCGGGTCTGGCTATGGCTACACCTTC.

The V call is TRBV5-1, the J call TRBJ2-7, with a weak D call TRBD1 (6 bases). The CDR3 consists of 15 residues. The germline gives CDR1 SGHRS, CDR2 YFSETQ. V was clipped by 3 bases and J by 3 bases, with 16 bases between them. The CDR3 here is CASSSAGTPIYEQYF. Written as DNA, the CDR3 is TGCGCCAGCAGCTCGGCCGGGACACCAATCTACGAGCAGTACTTC. The variable domain in full, with the rest retrieved from reference TRBV5-1 and TRBJ2-7, is KAGVTQTPRYLIKTRGQQVTLSCSPISGHRSVSWYQQTPGQGLQFLFEYFSETQRNKGNFPGRFSGRQFSNSRSEMNVSTLELGDSALYLCASSSAGTPIYEQYFGPGTRLTVT.

The V gene is TRBV2, the J gene TRBJ1-5; tentative D call: TRBD1 (5 bases). There are 15 residues in the CDR3. CDR1 and CDR2 (germline): SNHLY, FYNNEI. The V gene lost 4 bases and the J gene lost 2 bases, with 12 bases spanning the gap. CDR3 DNA: TGTGCCAGCAGTGGTCTGGGGGTCGGCAATCAGCCCCAGCATTTT. This encodes CASSGLGVGNQPQHF.

The chain joins TRBV6-6 to TRBJ2-7; D remains unclear. With 5 bases removed from V and 2 bases from J, the gap between germline ends came to 16 bases. The germline V gene has CDR1 MNHNY and CDR2 SVGAGI (reference sequence). The CDR3 is made up of 15 amino acids. In nucleotides, the CDR3 is TGTGCCAGCAGTACCCCTCGGTTCGCTGCCTACGAGCAGTACTTC. Residues: CASSTPRFAAYEQYF.

The J gene is TRBJ2-7, the V gene TRBV15; possibly TRBD2 for D (6 bases). Germline CDR1 is LNHNV and CDR2 is YYDKDF (reference sequence). The ends were cut back, 3 bases at V and 4 bases at J, with 16 bases in the middle. The CDR3 extends over 15 amino acids. CDR3 coding DNA: TGTGCCACCAGCAGGGATACCGGGACTGCTTACGAGCAGTACTTC. Its translation: CATSRDTGTAYEQYF.